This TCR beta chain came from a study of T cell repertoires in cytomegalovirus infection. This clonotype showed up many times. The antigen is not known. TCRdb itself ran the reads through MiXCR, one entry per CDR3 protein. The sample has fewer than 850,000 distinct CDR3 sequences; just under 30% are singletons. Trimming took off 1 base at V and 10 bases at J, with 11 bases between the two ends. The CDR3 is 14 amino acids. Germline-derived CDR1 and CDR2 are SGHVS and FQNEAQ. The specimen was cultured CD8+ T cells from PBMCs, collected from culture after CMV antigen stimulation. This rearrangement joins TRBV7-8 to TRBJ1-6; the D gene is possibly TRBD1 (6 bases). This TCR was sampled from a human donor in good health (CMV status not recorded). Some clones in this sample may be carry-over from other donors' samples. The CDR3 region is CASSLEGGGSPLHF. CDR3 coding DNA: TGTGCCAGCAGCTTAGAGGGTGGGGGCTCACCCCTCCACTTT.